This T cell receptor beta chain is from a study of blood T cells in healthy people across ages. Study-level results: Per-million-T-cell TCR beta diversity fell roughly linearly with age. Changes in expanded clonotypes were possibly confounded, as the CMV status of donors was unknown.

Every donor provided ten milliliters of peripheral blood. It was with a sample-barcoded 5' primer and a J-beta primer mix that a second PCR of roughly 7 to 12 cycles was run. Using its own MiXCR run on the 5' RACE reads, TCRdb lists one record per CDR3 protein. The profile shows around 970,000 distinct CDR3 sequences, around 54% of them singletons. V was pared by 1 base and J by 3 bases, with 0 bases of the junction left unmatched. CDR3 length: 14 residues. Germline V gene data show CDR1 as DFQATT and CDR2 as SNEGSKA (reference sequence). This clonotype was found many times. The antigen remains undetermined.

The TCR sequence derives from a woman in her sixties in good health. V and J are TRBV20-1 and TRBJ2-1, with 10 nucleotides matching TRBD2. The sequencing input was blood. The CDR3 sequence is CSARGLAGYNEQFF. The CDR3 nucleotides read TGCAGTGCTAGAGGACTAGCGGGCTACAATGAGCAGTTCTTC.